Listed below are T cell receptor beta chains from one sample, sequenced in a study of T-cell memory formation after mild COVID-19. TCRdb used MiXCR to reprocess the 5' RACE reads, holding one entry per CDR3 protein. The table includes hundreds of thousands of distinct CDR3 sequences, roughly a fifth detected once. Sequencing was performed on PBMCs or a T cell subset sorted from them (not recorded which). The source of these receptors is an adult woman who had mild COVID-19 (a few samples of this study predate the infection). Cell type and time point are not known. Both conserved end residues are part of each CDR3. A D gene is named only where the DNA matches it firmly. Not all rows give a size; the values are once, few, many and, for expanded clones, a class.

D gene	V gene	J gene	clone size	CDR3 DNA	CDR3 protein
.	TRBV12-3/TRBV12-4	TRBJ2-5	few	TGTGCCAGCAGTCCCCCCGCGGGCTGGCCCCAGTACTTC	CASSPPAGWPQYF
.	TRBV5-1	TRBJ2-3	.	TGCGCCAGCAGGCAGGGCGGTAGCACAGATACGCAGTATTTT	CASRQGGSTDTQYF
.	TRBV29-1	TRBJ2-1	.	TGCAGCGACGGGAGAATGCGCACACGTGAGCAGTTCTTC	CSDGRMRTREQFF
TRBD1	TRBV15	TRBJ2-7	few	TGTGCCACCGGAGACAGGGTACCCTACGAGCAGTACTTC	CATGDRVPYEQYF
.	TRBV24-1	TRBJ2-5	.	TGTGCCACCAGTGATTTTGGGTCTAACGGGGTTTCGCGGGGAGAGACCCAGTACTTC	CATSDFGSNGVSRGETQYF
.	TRBV7-6	TRBJ1-1	.	TGTGCCAGCAGCTCTTTACAGGGTTTGAACACTGAAGCTTTCTTT	CASSSLQGLNTEAFF
.	TRBV12-3/TRBV12-4	TRBJ2-5	.	TGTGCCAGCAGCATAGCGCGACAAGAGACCCAGTACTTC	CASSIARQETQYF
.	TRBV5-1	TRBJ2-7	.	TGCGCCAGTTCCGGACAGACCTACGAGCAGTACTTC	CASSGQTYEQYF
TRBD1	TRBV24-1	TRBJ2-1	few	TGTGCCACCAGTGATCGGACAGGCCTCAGGACGAAGTTCTTC	CATSDRTGLRTKFF
TRBD1	TRBV24-1	TRBJ1-1	.	TGTGCCACCAGTGATTCTGGACAGGGAGACACTGAAGCTTTCTTT	CATSDSGQGDTEAFF
.	TRBV19	TRBJ1-1	.	TGTGCCAGTAGTATTAGACGCATGAACACTGAAGCTTTCTTT	CASSIRRMNTEAFF
.	TRBV5-1	TRBJ2-7	.	TGCGCCAGCAGCCCGGATGGGGGTCCCTACGAGCAGTACTTC	CASSPDGGPYEQYF
TRBD1	TRBV20-1	TRBJ2-3	.	TGCAGTGCTCCCGGGACAGTAACAGATACGCAGTATTTT	CSAPGTVTDTQYF
TRBD2	TRBV7-6	TRBJ2-3	few	TGTGCCAGCAGCATAGCGGGGGGTGGCACAGATACGCAGTATTTT	CASSIAGGGTDTQYF
.	TRBV6-5	TRBJ1-1	few	TGTGCCAGCAGTTACTCAGGGACGGGGAACACTGAAGCTTTCTTT	CASSYSGTGNTEAFF
TRBD1	TRBV20-1	TRBJ2-7	.	TGCAGTGCTAGCGTCGGGACAGGGGAAAACGAGCAGTACTTC	CSASVGTGENEQYF
TRBD1	TRBV5-5	TRBJ2-3	few	TGTGCCAGCAGCGACGGGACAGCCAGAAACACAGATACGCAGTATTTT	CASSDGTARNTDTQYF
.	TRBV7-9	TRBJ2-5	.	TGTGCCAGCAGCCTCGGCCCCCACGAGACCCAGTACTTC	CASSLGPHETQYF
TRBD1	TRBV9	TRBJ1-6	few	TGTGCCAGCAGCGGAAGACAGGGGAATAATTCACCCCTCCACTTT	CASSGRQGNNSPLHF
.	TRBV5-1	TRBJ1-3	.	TGCGCCAGCAAACCGTCGAGTGGAAACACCATATATTTT	CASKPSSGNTIYF
.	TRBV6-5	TRBJ1-2	few	TGTGCCAGCACCCCCGGCAAAGGGCTCTATGGCTACACCTTC	CASTPGKGLYGYTF
.	TRBV7-9	TRBJ2-3	.	TGTGCCAGCAGCTACGCGGACTGGACATATACGCAGTATTTT	CASSYADWTYTQYF
.	TRBV24-1	TRBJ1-1	few	TGTGCCACCAGCTCAGGGCGAGAACCGAACACTGAAGCTTTCTTT	CATSSGREPNTEAFF
.	TRBV2	TRBJ1-1	.	TGTGCCAGCAGTGAAATGGGTGAAGCTTTCTTT	CASSEMGEAFF
TRBD1	TRBV14	TRBJ2-7	once	TGTGCCAGCAGAGCTAGTGGGACAGGGCCGGGAGAGCAGTACTTC	CASRASGTGPGEQYF
.	TRBV5-1	TRBJ2-7	.	TGCGCCAGCAGCTTGGGGACAGTCCCCTACGAGCAGTACTTC	CASSLGTVPYEQYF